This TCR beta chain is from a study of T-cell reconstitution after alpha-beta-depleted transplantation in children. Findings of the study overall: T cells produced anew were the main source of T-cell counts and diversity one year after transplant.

The CDR3 extends over 12 amino acids. CDR1 and CDR2 from the germline V gene are SEHNR and FQNEAQ (reference sequence). V was pared by 5 bases and J by 7 bases, with 11 bases between. The TCRbeta library was prepared with unique molecular identifiers. TCRdb used MiXCR to reprocess the PCR reads, holding one entry per CDR3 protein. The sample includes approximately 170,000 distinct CDR3 sequences, 11% of them seen just once. The table lists this clonotype with many counts. The antigen is undetermined. Specimen: PBMCs, collected before TCRalphabeta/CD19-depleted stem cell transplant. The receptor was isolated from a boy aged 2 to 9 with acute myeloid leukemia, due to receive a stem cell transplant. This chain uses TRBV7-9 with TRBJ1-1, with D perhaps TRBD1 (5 bases). CDR3 DNA: TGTGCCAGCAGCCTTCGACAGTTTGAAGCTTTCTTT. As protein: CASSLRQFEAFF.